This TCR beta chain was sequenced in a study of graft-versus-host responses after intestinal transplantation (dated by TCRdb to about 2021). Background for the entire study: The transplants that recipients received were multivisceral, liver-intestinal, or isolated intestinal. Every recipient was given anti-thymocyte globulin induction, followed by about three years of maintenance tacrolimus and steroids. Bulk TCR-beta CDR3 sequencing was used to track graft-versus-host and host-versus-graft alloreactive T cell clones in the graft, circulation and bone marrow after intestinal transplantation. Alloreactive clones were identified by sequencing pre-transplant mixed lymphocyte reaction products and comparing these products with unstimulated pre-transplant donor and recipient T cells. The cohort enrolled 20 to 30 intestinal transplant recipients including one retransplant, and 3 patients lacking pretransplant specimens were excluded. Donor T cell macrochimerism was defined as a peak of at least 4% donor T cells among recipient peripheral blood mononuclear cells. Samples from three later patients were sequenced in-house on an Illumina MiSeq with MiXCR processing rather than by the commercial service.

The CDR3 runs 14 residues from the cysteine to the phenylalanine. Just the 42-base CDR3 DNA is kept, in frame starting at base 1. The paper's findings and limits, for the study overall: Early after transplant, peak levels of circulating GvH clones were found to be associated with declines in HvG clones. In the allografts of patients with donor T cell macrochimerism, GvH to HvG T cell clonal ratios were high. The relatively low number and heterogeneity of intestinal transplant patients limited the conclusions. GvH clones were detected in recipient bone marrow, and some appeared earlier in ileal mucosa or blood, consistent with an intestinal mucosal origin.

Library preparation employed the immunoSEQ multiplex PCR assay. For most patients, genomic DNA was isolated with the Qiagen DNeasy Blood and Tissue Kit and shipped frozen to Adaptive Biotechnologies for TCR sequencing. For most patients, high-throughput TCR-beta CDR3 sequencing of genomic DNA was performed by Adaptive Biotechnologies. The authors processed their data as follows. Adaptive's ImmunoSEQ software supplied the TCR sequencing data for more than 15 patients, while MiXCR and VDJtools were used to process a few other patients. CD4 versus CD8 sorting errors were corrected by removing sequences found in both subsets at a frequency ratio below 5:1. CDR3 nucleotide sequences shared between donor and recipient were removed because their origin could not be assigned. At least 2-fold expansion over unstimulated cells and a minimum CFSE-low frequency of 0.002% (template counts) or 0.001% (read counts) were required for clones to be classified as alloreactive. A clone was considered mappable if detected in the sequenced pre-transplant spleen, lymph node, or MLR CFSE-low populations of the donor or recipient. The cumulative frequency of alloreactive clones was calculated as a percentage of all sequences, weighted by copy number. TCRdb retrieved this table from immuneACCESS and kept in-frame rearrangements only. Not all clones are present; in checked studies, unresolved V genes account for under half, and no reason is known for the remainder. The DNA gave D and trimming, while V, J and clone size come from that table. The sample contains 100,000 to 140,000 clones, roughly 90% of them found a single time. Of the sample, about 0.73% falls within the top ten clones.

The time point label here, explained by the study, means: cells obtained before transplantation from donor or recipient. CD3+CD4+ and CD3+CD8+ populations were FACS-sorted from unstimulated pre-transplant donor and recipient cells taken from spleen or lymph nodes. This clone has a single count. Its antigen is still unknown. No much larger clonotype is one base removed from it; base qualities were not supplied. This material consisted of unstimulated CD4+ T cells sorted from spleen or lymph node cells, taken before transplant. The chain is assembled from TRBV21-1 and TRBJ1-6. TRBV21-1 has pseudogene status. This TCR was recovered from a human donor who was the organ donor for an intestinal transplant. In nucleotides, the sequence is TGTGCCAGCAGCAAAGGGGGCTATAATTCACCCCTCCACTTT. Its product reads: CASSKGGYNSPLHF.